The T cell receptor (beta chain) described here comes from a study of OX40 agonist ivuxolimab in advanced cancers. V lost 4 bases and J 1 base, leaving 11 bases between the germline ends. Germline CDR1 SGHNT, CDR2 YYREEE (reference sequence). The CDR3 contains 14 residues. Profiling relied on immunoSEQ multiplex PCR, and the TCRdb table lists in-frame clones only, not all of them. In the table there are roughly 80,000 clones, approximately 86% of which are singletons. This TCR was recovered from an adult with an advanced solid tumor such as melanoma, head and neck, liver or kidney cancer. Sequencing was performed on CD4+ or CD8+ T cells sorted from blood, taken in a trial of the OX40 agonist ivuxolimab. This chain joins TRBV5-4 and TRBJ1-1; D call uncertain. The CDR3 loop reads CASSNGFSNTEAFF. The CDR3 nucleotides read TGTGCCAGCAGCAACGGGTTCTCGAACACTGAAGCTTTCTTT.